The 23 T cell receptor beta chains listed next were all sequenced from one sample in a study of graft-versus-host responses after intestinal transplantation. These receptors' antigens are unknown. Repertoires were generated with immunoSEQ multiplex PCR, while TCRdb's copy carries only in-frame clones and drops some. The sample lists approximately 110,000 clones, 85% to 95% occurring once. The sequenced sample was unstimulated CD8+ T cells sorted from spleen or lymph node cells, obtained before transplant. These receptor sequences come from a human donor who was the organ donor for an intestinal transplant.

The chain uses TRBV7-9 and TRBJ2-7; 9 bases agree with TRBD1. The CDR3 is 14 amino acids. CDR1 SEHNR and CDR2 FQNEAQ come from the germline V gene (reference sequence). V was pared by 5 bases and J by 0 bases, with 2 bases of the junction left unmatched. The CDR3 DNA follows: TGTGCCAGCAGCGGACAGGGGAGCTCCTACGAGCAGTACTTC. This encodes CASSGQGSSYEQYF.

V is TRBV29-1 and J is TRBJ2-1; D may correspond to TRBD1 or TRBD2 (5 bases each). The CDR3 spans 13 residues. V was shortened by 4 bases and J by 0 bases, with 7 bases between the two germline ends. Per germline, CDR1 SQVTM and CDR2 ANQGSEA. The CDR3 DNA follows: TGCAGCGTTGGGGGGAGCTCCTACAATGAGCAGTTCTTC. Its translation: CSVGGSSYNEQFF.

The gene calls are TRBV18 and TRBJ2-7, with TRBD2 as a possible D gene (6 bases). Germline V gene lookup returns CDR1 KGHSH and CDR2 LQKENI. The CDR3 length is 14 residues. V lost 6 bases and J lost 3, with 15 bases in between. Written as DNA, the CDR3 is TGTGCCAGCTCTCTCAAGAGGGACTTCTACGAGCAGTACTTC. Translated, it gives CASSLKRDFYEQYF. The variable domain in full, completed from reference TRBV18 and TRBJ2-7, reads NAGVMQNPRHLVRRRGQEARLRCSPMKGHSHVYWYRQLPEEGLKFMVYLQKENIIDESGMPKERFSAEFPKEGPSILRIQQVVRGDSAAYFCASSLKRDFYEQYFGPGTRLTVT.

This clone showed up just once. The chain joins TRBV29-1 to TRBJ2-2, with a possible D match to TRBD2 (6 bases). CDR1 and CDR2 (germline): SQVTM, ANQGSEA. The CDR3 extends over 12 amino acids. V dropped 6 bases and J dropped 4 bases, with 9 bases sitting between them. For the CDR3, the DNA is TGCAGCGTCGACGGGGGCACCGGGGAGCTGTTTTTT. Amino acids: CSVDGGTGELFF.

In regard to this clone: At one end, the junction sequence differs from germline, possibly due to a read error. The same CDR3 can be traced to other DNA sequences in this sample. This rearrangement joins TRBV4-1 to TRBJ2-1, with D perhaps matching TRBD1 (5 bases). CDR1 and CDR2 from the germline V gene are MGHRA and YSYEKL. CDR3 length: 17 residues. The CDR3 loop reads CASSQVYRTPSYNEQFF. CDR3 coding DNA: TGCGCCAGCAGCCAAGTATACAGGACCCCCTCCTATAATGAGCAGTTCTTC.

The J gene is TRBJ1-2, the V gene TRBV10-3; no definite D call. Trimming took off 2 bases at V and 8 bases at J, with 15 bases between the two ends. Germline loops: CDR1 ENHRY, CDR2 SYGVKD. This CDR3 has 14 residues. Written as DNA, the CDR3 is TGTGCCATCAGTGAGATGAGTCGGGGATACGGCTACACCTTC. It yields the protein CAISEMSRGYGYTF.

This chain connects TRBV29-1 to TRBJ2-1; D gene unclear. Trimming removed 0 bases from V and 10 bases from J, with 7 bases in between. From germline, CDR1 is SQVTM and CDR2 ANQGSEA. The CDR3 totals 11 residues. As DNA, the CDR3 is TGCAGCGTTGAAGAGGCCTGGGAGCAGTTCTTC. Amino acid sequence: CSVEEAWEQFF.

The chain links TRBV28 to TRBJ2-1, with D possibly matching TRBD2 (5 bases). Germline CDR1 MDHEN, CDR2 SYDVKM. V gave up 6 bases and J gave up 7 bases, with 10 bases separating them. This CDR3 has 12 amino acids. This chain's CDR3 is CASSHGVNEQFF. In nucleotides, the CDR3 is TGTGCCAGCAGCCACGGGGTTAATGAGCAGTTCTTC.

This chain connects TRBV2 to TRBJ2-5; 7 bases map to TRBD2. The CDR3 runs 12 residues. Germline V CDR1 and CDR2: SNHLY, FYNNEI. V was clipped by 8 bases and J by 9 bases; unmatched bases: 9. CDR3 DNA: TGTGCCAGCCGACTAGCCCAAGCGGCCCAGTACTTC. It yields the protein CASRLAQAAQYF.

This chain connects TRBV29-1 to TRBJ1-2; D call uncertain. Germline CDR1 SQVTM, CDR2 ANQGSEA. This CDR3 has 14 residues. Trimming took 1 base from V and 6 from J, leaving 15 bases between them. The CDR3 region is CSVEAPNVHHGYTF. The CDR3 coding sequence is TGCAGCGTTGAAGCCCCTAACGTCCATCATGGCTACACCTTC.

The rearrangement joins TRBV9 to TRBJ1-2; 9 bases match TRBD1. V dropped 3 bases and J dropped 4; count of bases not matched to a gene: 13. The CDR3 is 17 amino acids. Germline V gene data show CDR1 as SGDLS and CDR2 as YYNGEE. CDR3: CASSAGLGQGLSYGYTF. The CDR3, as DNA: TGTGCCAGCAGCGCGGGCCTGGGACAGGGTCTCTCCTATGGCTACACCTTC.

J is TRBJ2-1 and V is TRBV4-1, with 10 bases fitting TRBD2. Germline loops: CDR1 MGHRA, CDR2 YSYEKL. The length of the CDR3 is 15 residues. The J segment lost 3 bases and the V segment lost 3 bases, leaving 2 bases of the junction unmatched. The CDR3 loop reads CASSQRLAGYNEQFF. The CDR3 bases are TGCGCCAGCAGCCAGCGACTAGCGGGCTACAATGAGCAGTTCTTC.

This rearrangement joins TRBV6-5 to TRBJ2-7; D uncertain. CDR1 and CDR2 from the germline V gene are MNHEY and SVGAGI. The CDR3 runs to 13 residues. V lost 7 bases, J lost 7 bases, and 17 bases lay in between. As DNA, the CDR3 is TGTGCCAGCACCCGAGGCACCTTAGCTGAGCAGTACTTC. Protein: CASTRGTLAEQYF.

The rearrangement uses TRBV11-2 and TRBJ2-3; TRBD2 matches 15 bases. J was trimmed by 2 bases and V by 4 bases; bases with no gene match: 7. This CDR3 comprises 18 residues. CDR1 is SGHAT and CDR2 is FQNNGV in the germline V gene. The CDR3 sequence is CASSSGLAGGTITDTQYF. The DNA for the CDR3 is TGTGCCAGCAGCTCGGGACTAGCGGGAGGAACTATCACAGATACGCAGTATTTT.

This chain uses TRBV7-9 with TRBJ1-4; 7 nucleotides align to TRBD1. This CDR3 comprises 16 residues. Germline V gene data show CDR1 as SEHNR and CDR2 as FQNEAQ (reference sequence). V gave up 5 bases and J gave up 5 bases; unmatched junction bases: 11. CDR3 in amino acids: CASSLLRAGGNEKLFF. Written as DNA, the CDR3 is TGTGCCAGCAGCCTCTTAAGAGCAGGGGGGAATGAAAAACTGTTTTTT.

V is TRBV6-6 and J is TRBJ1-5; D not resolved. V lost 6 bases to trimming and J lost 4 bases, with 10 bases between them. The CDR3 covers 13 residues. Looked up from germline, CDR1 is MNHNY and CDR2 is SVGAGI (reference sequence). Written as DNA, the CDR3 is TGTGCCAGCAGGCTTCGACTTAATCAGCCCCAGCATTTT. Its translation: CASRLRLNQPQHF.

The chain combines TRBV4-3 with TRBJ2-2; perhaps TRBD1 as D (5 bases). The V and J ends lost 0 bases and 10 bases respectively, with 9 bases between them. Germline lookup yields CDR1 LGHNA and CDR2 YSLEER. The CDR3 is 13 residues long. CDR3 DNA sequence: TGCGCCAGCAGCCAAGAATCAGGGTCGGAGCTGTTTTTT. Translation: CASSQESGSELFF.

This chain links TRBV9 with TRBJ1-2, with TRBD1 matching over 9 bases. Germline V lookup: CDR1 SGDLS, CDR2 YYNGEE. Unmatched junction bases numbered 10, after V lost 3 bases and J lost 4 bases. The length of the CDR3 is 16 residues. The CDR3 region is CASSALSGTGSYGYTF. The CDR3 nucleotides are TGTGCCAGCAGCGCCCTCTCCGGGACAGGGTCCTATGGCTACACCTTC.

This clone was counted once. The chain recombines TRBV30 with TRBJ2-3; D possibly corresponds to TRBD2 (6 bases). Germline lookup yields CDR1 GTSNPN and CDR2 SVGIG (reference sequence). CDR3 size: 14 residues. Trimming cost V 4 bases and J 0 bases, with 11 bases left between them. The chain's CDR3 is CAWTWGTSTDTQYF. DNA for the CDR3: TGTGCCTGGACGTGGGGGACTAGCACAGATACGCAGTATTTT.

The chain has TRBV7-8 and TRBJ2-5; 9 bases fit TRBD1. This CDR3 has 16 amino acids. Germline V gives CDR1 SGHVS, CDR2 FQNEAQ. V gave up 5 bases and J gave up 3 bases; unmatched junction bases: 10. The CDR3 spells CASSPPLDRGKETQYF. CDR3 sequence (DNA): TGTGCCAGCAGCCCCCCCCTAGACAGGGGGAAAGAGACCCAGTACTTC.

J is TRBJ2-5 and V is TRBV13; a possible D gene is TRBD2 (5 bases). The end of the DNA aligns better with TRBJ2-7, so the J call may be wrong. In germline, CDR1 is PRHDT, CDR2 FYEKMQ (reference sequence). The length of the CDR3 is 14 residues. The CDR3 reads CASSTRERAYEQYF. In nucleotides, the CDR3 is TGTGCCAGCAGCACAAGAGAGAGGGCGTACGAGCAGTACTTC.

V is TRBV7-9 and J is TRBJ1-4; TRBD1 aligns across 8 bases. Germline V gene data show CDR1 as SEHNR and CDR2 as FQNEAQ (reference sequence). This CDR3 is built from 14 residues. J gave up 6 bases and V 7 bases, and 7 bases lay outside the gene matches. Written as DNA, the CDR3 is TGTGCCAGCACCTCAGGGGGCAGTTATGAAAAACTGTTTTTT. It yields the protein CASTSGGSYEKLFF.

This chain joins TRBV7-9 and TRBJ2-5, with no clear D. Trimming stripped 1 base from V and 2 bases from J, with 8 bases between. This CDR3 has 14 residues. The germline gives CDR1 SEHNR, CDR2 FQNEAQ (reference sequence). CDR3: CASSLVNAQETQYF. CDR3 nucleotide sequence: TGTGCCAGCAGCTTAGTCAACGCACAAGAGACCCAGTACTTC.